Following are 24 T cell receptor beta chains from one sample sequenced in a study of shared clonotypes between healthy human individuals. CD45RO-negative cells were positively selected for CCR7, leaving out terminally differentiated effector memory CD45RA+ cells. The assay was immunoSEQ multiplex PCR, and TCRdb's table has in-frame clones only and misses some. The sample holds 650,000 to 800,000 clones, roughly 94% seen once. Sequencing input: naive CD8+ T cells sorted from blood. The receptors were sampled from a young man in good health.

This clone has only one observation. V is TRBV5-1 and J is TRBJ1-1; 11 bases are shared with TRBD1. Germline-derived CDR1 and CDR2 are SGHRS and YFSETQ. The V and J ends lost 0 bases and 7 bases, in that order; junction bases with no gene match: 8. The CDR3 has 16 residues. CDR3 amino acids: CASSLAKRTGGLEAFF. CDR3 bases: TGCGCCAGCAGCTTGGCCAAGCGGACAGGGGGCCTTGAAGCTTTCTTT.

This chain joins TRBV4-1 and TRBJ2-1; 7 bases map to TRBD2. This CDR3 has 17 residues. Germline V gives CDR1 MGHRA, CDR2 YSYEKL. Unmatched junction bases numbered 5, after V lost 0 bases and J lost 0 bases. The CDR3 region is CASSQDSGGGSYNEQFF. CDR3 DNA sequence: TGCGCCAGCAGCCAAGATTCGGGGGGAGGCTCCTACAATGAGCAGTTCTTC.

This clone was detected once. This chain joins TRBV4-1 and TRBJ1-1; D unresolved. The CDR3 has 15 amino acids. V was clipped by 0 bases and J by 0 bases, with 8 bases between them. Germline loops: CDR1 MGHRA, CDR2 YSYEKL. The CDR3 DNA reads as TGCGCCAGCAGCCAAGAGTTTGGGATGAACACTGAAGCTTTCTTT. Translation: CASSQEFGMNTEAFF.

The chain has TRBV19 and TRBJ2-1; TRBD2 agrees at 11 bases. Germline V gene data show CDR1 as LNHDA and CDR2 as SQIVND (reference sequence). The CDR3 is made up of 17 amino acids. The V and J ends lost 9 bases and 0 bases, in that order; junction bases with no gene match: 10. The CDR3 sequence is CASATTSGISSYNEQFF. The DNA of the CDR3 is TGTGCCAGCGCTACGACTAGCGGGATTAGCTCCTACAATGAGCAGTTCTTC.

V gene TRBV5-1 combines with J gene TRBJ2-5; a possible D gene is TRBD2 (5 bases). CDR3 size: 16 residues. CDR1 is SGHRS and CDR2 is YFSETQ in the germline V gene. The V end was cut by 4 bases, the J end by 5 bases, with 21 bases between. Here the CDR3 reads CASSAPGRGRLETQYF. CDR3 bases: TGCGCCAGCAGCGCCCCGGGGAGAGGGCGTCTTGAGACCCAGTACTTC.

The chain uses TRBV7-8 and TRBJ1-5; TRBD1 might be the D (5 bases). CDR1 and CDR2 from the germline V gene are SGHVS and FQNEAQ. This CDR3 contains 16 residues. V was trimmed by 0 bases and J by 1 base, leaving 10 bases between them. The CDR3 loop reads CASSLAPGTSNQPQHF. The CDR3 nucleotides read TGTGCCAGCAGCTTAGCGCCAGGGACCAGCAATCAGCCCCAGCATTTT.

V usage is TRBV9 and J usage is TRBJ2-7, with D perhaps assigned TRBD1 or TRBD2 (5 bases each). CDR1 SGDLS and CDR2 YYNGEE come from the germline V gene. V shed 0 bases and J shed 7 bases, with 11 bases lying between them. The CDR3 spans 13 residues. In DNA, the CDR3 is TGTGCCAGCAGCGTAGACGGGACGGGGGAGCAGTACTTC. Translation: CASSVDGTGEQYF.

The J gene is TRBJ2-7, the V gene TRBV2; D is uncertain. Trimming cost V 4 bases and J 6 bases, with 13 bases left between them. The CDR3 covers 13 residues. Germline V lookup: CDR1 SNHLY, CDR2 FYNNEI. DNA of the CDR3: TGTGCCAGCAGTGCAATCGGAACCGGCGAGCAGTACTTC. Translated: CASSAIGTGEQYF.

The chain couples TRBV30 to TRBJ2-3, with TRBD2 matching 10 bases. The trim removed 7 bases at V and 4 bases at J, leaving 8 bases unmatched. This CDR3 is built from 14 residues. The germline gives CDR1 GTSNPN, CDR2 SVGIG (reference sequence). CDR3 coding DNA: TGTGCCTCTTCTAGCGGGAGAGGTCCAGATACGCAGTATTTT. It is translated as CASSSGRGPDTQYF.

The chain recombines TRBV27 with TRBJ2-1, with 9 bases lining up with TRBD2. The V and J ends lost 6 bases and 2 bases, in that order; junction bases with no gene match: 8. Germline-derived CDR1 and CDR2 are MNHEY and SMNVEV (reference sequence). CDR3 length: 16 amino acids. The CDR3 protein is CASSDGTSGPYNEQFF. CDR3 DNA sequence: TGTGCCAGCAGCGACGGAACTAGCGGGCCCTACAATGAGCAGTTCTTC.

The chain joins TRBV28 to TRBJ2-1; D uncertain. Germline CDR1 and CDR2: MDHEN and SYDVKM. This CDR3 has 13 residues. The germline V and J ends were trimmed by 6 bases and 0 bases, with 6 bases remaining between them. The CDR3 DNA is TGTGCCAGCAGGCGAGTCTCCTACAATGAGCAGTTCTTC. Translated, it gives CASRRVSYNEQFF.

DNA of the CDR3: TGTGCCAGCACCCGAGGGGGCTCCTACAATGAGCAGTTCTTC. Translated, it gives CASTRGGSYNEQFF. The rearrangement links TRBV7-9 to TRBJ2-1, with D tentatively TRBD1 (6 bases). Trimming took 7 bases from V and 0 from J, leaving 10 bases between them. CDR1 is SEHNR, CDR2 FQNEAQ, per germline (reference sequence). The CDR3 contains 14 residues.

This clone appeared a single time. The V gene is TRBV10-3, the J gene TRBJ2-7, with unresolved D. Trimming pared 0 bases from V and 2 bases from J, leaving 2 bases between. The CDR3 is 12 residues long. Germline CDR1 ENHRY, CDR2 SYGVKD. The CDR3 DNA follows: TGTGCCATCAGTGAGTCAGCCTACGAGCAGTACTTC. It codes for CAISESAYEQYF.

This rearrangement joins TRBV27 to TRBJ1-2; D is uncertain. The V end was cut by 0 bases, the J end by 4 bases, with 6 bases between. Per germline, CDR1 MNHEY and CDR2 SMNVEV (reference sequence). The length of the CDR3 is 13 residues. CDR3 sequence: CASSLSRSYGYTF. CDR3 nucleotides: TGTGCCAGCAGTTTATCTCGCAGCTATGGCTACACCTTC.

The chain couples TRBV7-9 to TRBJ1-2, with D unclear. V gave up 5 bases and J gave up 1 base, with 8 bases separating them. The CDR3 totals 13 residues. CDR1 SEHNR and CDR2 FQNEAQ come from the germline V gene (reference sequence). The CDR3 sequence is CASSPSVNYGYTF. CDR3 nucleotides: TGTGCCAGCAGCCCTTCAGTTAACTATGGCTACACCTTC.

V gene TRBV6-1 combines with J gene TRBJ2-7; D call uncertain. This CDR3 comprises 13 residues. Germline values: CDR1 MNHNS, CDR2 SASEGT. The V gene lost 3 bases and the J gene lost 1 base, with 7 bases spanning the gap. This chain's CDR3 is CASSDFLSYEQYF. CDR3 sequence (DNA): TGTGCCAGCAGTGACTTCTTATCCTACGAGCAGTACTTC.

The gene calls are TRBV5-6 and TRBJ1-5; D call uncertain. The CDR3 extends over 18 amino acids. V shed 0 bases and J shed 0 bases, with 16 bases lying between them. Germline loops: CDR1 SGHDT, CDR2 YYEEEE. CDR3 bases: TGTGCCAGCAGCTTGGCAAGGCCCGGTGGCTATAGCAATCAGCCCCAGCATTTT. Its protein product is CASSLARPGGYSNQPQHF.

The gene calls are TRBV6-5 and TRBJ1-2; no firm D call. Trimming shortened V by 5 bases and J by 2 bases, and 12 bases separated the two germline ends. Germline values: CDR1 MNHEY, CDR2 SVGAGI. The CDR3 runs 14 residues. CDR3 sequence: CASSPSGPNYGYTF. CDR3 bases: TGTGCCAGCAGTCCTTCCGGCCCCAACTATGGCTACACCTTC.

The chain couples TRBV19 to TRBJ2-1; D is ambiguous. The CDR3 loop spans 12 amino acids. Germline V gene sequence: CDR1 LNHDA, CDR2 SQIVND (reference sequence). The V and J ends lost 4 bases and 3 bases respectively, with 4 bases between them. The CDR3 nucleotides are TGTGCCAGTAGTAACCTCTACAATGAGCAGTTCTTC. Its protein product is CASSNLYNEQFF.

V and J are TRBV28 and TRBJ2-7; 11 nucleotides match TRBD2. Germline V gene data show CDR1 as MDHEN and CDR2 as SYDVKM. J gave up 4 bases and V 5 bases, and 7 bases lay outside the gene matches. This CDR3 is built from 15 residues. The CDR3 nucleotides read TGTGCCAGCAGTATACTAGCGGGAGAGTCTTACGAGCAGTACTTC. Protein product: CASSILAGESYEQYF.

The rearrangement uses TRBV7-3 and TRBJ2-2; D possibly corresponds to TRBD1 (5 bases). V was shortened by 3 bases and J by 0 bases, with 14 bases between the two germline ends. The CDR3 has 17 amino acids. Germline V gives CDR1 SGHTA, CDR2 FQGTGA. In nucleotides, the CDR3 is TGTGCCAGCAGCTTCTCCGGGTCCAGGGCGAACACCGGGGAGCTGTTTTTT. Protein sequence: CASSFSGSRANTGELFF.

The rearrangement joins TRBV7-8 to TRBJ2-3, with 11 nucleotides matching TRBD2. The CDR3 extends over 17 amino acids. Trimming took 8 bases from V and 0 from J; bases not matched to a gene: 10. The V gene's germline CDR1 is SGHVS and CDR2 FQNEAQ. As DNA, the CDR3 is TGTGCCAGCGGCCCCGGACTAGCGGGTCCTAGCACAGATACGCAGTATTTT. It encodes CASGPGLAGPSTDTQYF.

CDR3 residues: CASSQVPTDTQYF. The CDR3 DNA is TGTGCCAGCAGCCAAGTCCCCACAGATACGCAGTATTTT. The chain uses TRBV11-2 and TRBJ2-3; D gene uncertain. V was trimmed by 5 bases and J by 2 bases, leaving 8 bases between them. The CDR3 runs 13 residues. CDR1 and CDR2 (germline): SGHAT, FQNNGV.

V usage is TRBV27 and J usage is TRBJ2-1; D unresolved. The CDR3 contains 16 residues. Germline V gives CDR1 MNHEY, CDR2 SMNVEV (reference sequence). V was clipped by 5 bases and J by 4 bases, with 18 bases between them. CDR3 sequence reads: CASSTFDMTGYNEQFF. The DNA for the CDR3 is TGTGCCAGCAGTACCTTTGACATGACCGGGTACAATGAGCAGTTCTTC.